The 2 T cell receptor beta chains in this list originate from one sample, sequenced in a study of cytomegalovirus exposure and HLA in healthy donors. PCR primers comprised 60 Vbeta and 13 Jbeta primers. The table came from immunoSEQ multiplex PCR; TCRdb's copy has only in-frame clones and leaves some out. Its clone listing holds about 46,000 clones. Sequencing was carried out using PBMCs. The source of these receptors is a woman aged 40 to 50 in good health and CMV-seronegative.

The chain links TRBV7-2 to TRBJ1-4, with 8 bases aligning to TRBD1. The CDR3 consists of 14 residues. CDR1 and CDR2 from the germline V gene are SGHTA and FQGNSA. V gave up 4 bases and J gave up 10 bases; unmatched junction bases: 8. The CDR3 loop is CASSSRQGPGKLFF. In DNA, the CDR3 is TGTGCCAGCAGCTCCAGACAGGGGCCCGGAAAACTGTTTTTT.

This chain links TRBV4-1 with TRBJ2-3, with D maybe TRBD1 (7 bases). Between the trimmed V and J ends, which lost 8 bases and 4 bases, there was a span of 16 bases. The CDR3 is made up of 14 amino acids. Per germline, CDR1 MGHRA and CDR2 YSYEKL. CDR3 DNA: TGCGCCAGCGAAGGAGGGGGCTCACCAGATACGCAGTATTTT. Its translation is CASEGGGSPDTQYF.